This record concerns one T cell receptor (beta chain) sequence. Its specificity is not known. Other DNA sequences from this sample encode an identical CDR3 as well. This sample was included in a study of shared clonotypes between healthy human individuals. Study in general: A donor's plate count was three for CD4 naive and three for CD4 memory; CD8 naive had two and CD8 memory one.

Method: immunoSEQ multiplex PCR; TCRdb's copy keeps in-frame clones and lacks some. Among millions of clones listed, just under 95% were seen once. The study's findings and limits: Rarefaction revealed incomplete sorted-subset sequencing despite large depth. Larger estimated richness was generally seen in naive subsets than in memory subsets. A few donors held about 5.1% of naive CD4 clonotypes in common.

V was pared by 2 bases and J by 4 bases, with 6 bases between. Germline CDR1 is MNHNY and CDR2 is SVGAGI (reference sequence). The CDR3 contains 12 residues. In the naive CD8 group, cells lacked CD45RO and were positively selected for CCR7, so terminally differentiated effector memory CD45RA+ cells were left out. The specimen was naive CD8+ T cells sorted from blood. The chain uses TRBV6-6 and TRBJ2-7; TRBD2 might be the D (5 bases). This TCR was recovered from a man between 18 and 29 years old in good health. The CDR3 DNA sequence: TGTGCCAGCAGTTACGGGGAGTACGAGCAGTACTTC. Amino acids: CASSYGEYEQYF.